The 10 T cell receptor beta chains listed next were all sequenced from one sample in a study of blood T cell repertoires in COVID-19. Libraries were prepared by immunoSEQ multiplex PCR; TCRdb keeps only in-frame clonotypes and omits some of them. The sample shows 200,000 to 250,000 clones, around 83% of them seen only once. Specimen: peripheral blood. The receptors derive from a woman aged 50 to 60 with COVID-19, enrolled during active disease.

On this clone: The same CDR3 can be traced to other DNA sequences in this sample. The rearrangement links TRBV19 to TRBJ2-1; the match to TRBD1 covers 8 bases. Germline V gene sequence: CDR1 LNHDA, CDR2 SQIVND (reference sequence). The CDR3 length is 13 residues. Losses at the gene ends were 1 base for V and 7 bases for J; bases not matched to a gene: 0. DNA for the CDR3: TGTGCCAGTAGTATAGGACAGGGGAATGAGCAGTTCTTC. Amino acid sequence: CASSIGQGNEQFF.

The chain carries TRBV30 and TRBJ1-2, with 9 bases lining up with TRBD1. V shed 5 bases and J 4 bases; nucleotides not matched to a gene: 11. This CDR3 has 15 residues. From germline, CDR1 is GTSNPN and CDR2 SVGIG (reference sequence). This chain's CDR3 is CAWGFAGDRVYGYTF. CDR3 nucleotide sequence: TGTGCCTGGGGCTTCGCCGGGGACAGGGTCTATGGCTACACCTTC. Full variable domain (outside the CDR3, taken from reference TRBV30 and TRBJ1-2): SQTIHQWPATLVQPVGSPLSLECTVEGTSNPNLYWYRQAAGRGLQLLFYSVGIGQISSEVPQNLSASRPQDRQFILSSKKLLLSDSGFYLCAWGFAGDRVYGYTFGSGTRLTVV.

This clone has a single count. This sequence joins TRBV19 and TRBJ2-4; D may be TRBD1 (5 bases). There are 16 residues in the CDR3. Germline values: CDR1 LNHDA, CDR2 SQIVND (reference sequence). The germline V and J ends were trimmed by 5 bases and 3 bases, with 17 bases remaining between them. The CDR3, as DNA: TGTGCCAGTAGTCCTACCCCCGACAGCTTCAAAAACATTCAGTACTTC. Its translation: CASSPTPDSFKNIQYF. Drawing the rest from reference TRBV19 and TRBJ2-4, the complete variable domain is DGGITQSPKYLFRKEGQNVTLSCEQNLNHDAMYWYRQDPGQGLRLIYYSQIVNDFQKGDIAEGYSVSREKKESFPLTVTSAQKNPTAFYLCASSPTPDSFKNIQYFGAGTRLSVL.

This rearrangement joins TRBV3-1 (or the pseudogene TRBV3-2) to TRBJ2-5, with no clear D. V dropped 4 bases and J dropped 0 bases, with 3 bases sitting between them. Germline-derived CDR1 and CDR2 are LGHDT and YNNKEL (reference sequence). CDR3 size: 12 residues. For the CDR3, the DNA is TGTGCCAGCAGCCCCGACCAAGAGACCCAGTACTTC. It codes for CASSPDQETQYF.

As concerns this clone: Other DNA sequences from this sample encode an identical CDR3 as well. V usage is TRBV19 and J usage is TRBJ2-4; D is perhaps TRBD2 (6 bases). Germline CDR1 and CDR2: LNHDA and SQIVND (reference sequence). V lost 1 base to trimming and J lost 0 bases, with 7 bases between them. This CDR3 has 15 amino acids. The CDR3 loop is CASSIGGVAKNIQYF. The CDR3 nucleotides are TGTGCCAGTAGTATAGGGGGGGTAGCCAAAAACATTCAGTACTTC.

This chain links TRBV6-2 or TRBV6-3 with TRBJ2-3; possibly TRBD2 for D (6 bases). With 5 bases removed from V and 0 bases from J, the gap between germline ends came to 15 bases. The CDR3 sequence is 16 residues long. Germline V gene lookup returns CDR1 MNHEY and CDR2 SVGEGT. CDR3 sequence: CASSGRTLLSTDTQYF. CDR3 bases: TGTGCCAGCAGTGGGAGGACTCTACTAAGCACAGATACGCAGTATTTT.

The rearrangement uses TRBV7-3 and TRBJ2-6; 9 bases are a match to TRBD1. V dropped 5 bases and J dropped 3; count of bases not matched to a gene: 5. The CDR3 length is 16 residues. CDR1 SGHTA and CDR2 FQGTGA come from the germline V gene. The DNA for the CDR3 is TGTGCCAGCAGCCCAGGGGGACAGGGTGGGGCCAACGTCCTGACTTTC. Translation gives CASSPGGQGGANVLTF.

The chain links TRBV6-6 to TRBJ2-2; D gene unclear. Trimming took off 2 bases at V and 4 bases at J, with 11 bases between the two ends. Germline lookup yields CDR1 MNHNY and CDR2 SVGAGI (reference sequence). The CDR3 spans 15 residues. The CDR3 loop is CASSYPRTGTGELFF. The DNA for the CDR3 is TGTGCCAGCAGTTACCCCCGCACTGGCACCGGGGAGCTGTTTTTT.

This rearrangement joins TRBV21-1 to TRBJ1-5; the table gives TRBD1 as D, unverified against the DNA. TRBV21-1 is flagged as a pseudogene. The CDR3 extends over 14 amino acids. CDR3 protein: CAKQGGNSNQPQHF. CDR3 coding DNA: TGTGCCAAGCAGGGCGGTAATAGCAATCAGCCCCAGCATTTT.

V is TRBV7-8 and J is TRBJ2-7, with D unresolved. CDR3 length equals 15 residues. The germline gives CDR1 SGHVS, CDR2 FQNEAQ. Trimming pared 5 bases from V and 5 bases from J, leaving 19 bases between. In DNA, the CDR3 is TGTGCCAGCAGCGTCCGCCGAGCCCGTGACAACGAGCAGTACTTC. Translating gives CASSVRRARDNEQYF.